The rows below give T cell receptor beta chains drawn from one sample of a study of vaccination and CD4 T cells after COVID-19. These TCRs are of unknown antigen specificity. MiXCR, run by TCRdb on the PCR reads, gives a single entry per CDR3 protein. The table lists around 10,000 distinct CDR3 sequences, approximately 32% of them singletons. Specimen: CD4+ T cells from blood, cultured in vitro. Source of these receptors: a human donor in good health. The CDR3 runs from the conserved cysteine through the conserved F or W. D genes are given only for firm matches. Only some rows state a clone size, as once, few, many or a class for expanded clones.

CASSLGTGDRGNSPLHF TGTGCCAGCAGCTTAGGAACGGGGGACAGGGGTAATTCACCCCTCCACTTT TRBV7-6 . TRBJ1-6 17 TRBD1
CRAGPSSYNEQFF TGCAGGGCCGGTCCGAGCTCCTACAATGAGCAGTTCTTC TRBV29-1 . TRBJ2-1 13 .
CASSAGTGGIGELFF TGTGCCAGCAGCGCCGGGACAGGGGGCATCGGGGAGCTGTTTTTT TRBV7-9 few TRBJ2-2 15 TRBD1
CASIHRGTGDISNQPQHF TGTGCCAGCATCCACCGAGGGACAGGGGATATTAGCAATCAGCCCCAGCATTTT TRBV6-1 few TRBJ1-5 18 TRBD1
CASSEDRGETQYF TGTGCCAGCAGTGAGGACAGGGGTGAGACCCAGTACTTC TRBV6-1 few TRBJ2-5 13 TRBD1
CSATPPRVNTEAFF TGCAGTGCTACGCCCCCTCGTGTGAACACTGAAGCTTTCTTT TRBV20-1 medium-sized TRBJ1-1 14 .
CASSLTGTGVNYGYTF TGTGCCAGCAGCTTGACCGGGACAGGGGTTAACTATGGCTACACCTTC TRBV11-2 . TRBJ1-2 16 TRBD1
CASSPMGGVTEAFF TGTGCCAGCAGTCCTATGGGGGGGGTCACTGAAGCTTTCTTT TRBV28 . TRBJ1-1 14 .
CSARGGYSGANVLTF TGCAGTGCTAGGGGAGGATACTCTGGGGCCAACGTCCTGACTTTC TRBV20-1 . TRBJ2-6 15 .
CASSSGYNEQFF TGTGCCAGCAGCTCAGGCTACAATGAGCAGTTCTTC TRBV11-3 . TRBJ2-1 12 .
CASSQPGGGTEAFF TGTGCCAGCAGCCAGCCAGGAGGCGGTACTGAAGCTTTCTTT TRBV7-2 few TRBJ1-1 14 .
CASRPNSPGQAFYEQYF TGTGCCAGCAGGCCGAATTCTCCGGGACAGGCTTTCTACGAGCAGTACTTC TRBV27 . TRBJ2-7 17 TRBD1
CASSPSNYGYTF TGTGCCAGCAGCCCATCTAACTATGGCTACACCTTC TRBV12-3/TRBV12-4 . TRBJ1-2 12 .
CASSKVGTTTDGYTF TGTGCCAGCAGCAAAGTGGGGACGACGACGGATGGCTACACCTTC TRBV21-1 . TRBJ1-2 15 .
CAIAGTPESNEQFF TGTGCCATCGCAGGGACTCCAGAGTCCAATGAGCAGTTCTTC TRBV10-3 . TRBJ2-1 14 .
CASSLTGDSTETQYF TGTGCCAGCAGTTTGACAGGGGATAGCACAGAAACGCAGTATTTT TRBV27 . TRBJ2-3 15 TRBD1
CASSLAEGRLAKNIQYF TGTGCCAGCAGTTTAGCGGAGGGCCGTTTGGCCAAAAACATTCAGTACTTC TRBV6-5 . TRBJ2-4 17 .
CSATRDRGRRGYTF TGCAGTGCCACACGGGACAGGGGGCGACGAGGCTACACCTTC TRBV20-1 medium-sized TRBJ1-2 14 TRBD1
CASSLDTYYGYTF TGTGCCAGCAGCTTGGACACCTACTATGGCTACACCTTC TRBV6-1 . TRBJ1-2 13 .
CSASGMIDEQFF TGCAGTGCTAGTGGGATGATAGATGAGCAGTTCTTC TRBV20-1 . TRBJ2-1 12 .
CRATSGSYEQYF TGCAGAGCGACTAGCGGCTCCTACGAGCAGTACTTC TRBV20-1 few TRBJ2-7 12 TRBD2
CSASWSSGIYEQYF TGCAGTGCTAGCTGGTCTAGCGGGATCTACGAGCAGTACTTC TRBV20-1 few TRBJ2-7 14 TRBD2
CSASGPSGSSYEQYF TGCAGTGCTAGTGGTCCTAGCGGGAGCTCCTACGAGCAGTACTTC TRBV20-1 . TRBJ2-7 15 TRBD2
CAISNGDRGSYGYTF TGTGCCATCAGCAACGGGGACAGGGGGAGCTATGGCTACACCTTC TRBV10-3 few TRBJ1-2 15 TRBD1
CASSLDRVGGQPQHF TGTGCCAGCAGCTTAGACAGGGTGGGAGGACAGCCCCAGCATTTT TRBV7-9 few TRBJ1-5 15 .
CASSLLGTSGEQYF TGTGCCAGCAGCCTACTCGGGACCTCCGGAGAGCAGTACTTC TRBV6-2/TRBV6-3 . TRBJ2-7 14 .
CASSLDPPGYEQYF TGTGCCAGCAGTTTAGATCCCCCAGGGTACGAGCAGTACTTC TRBV12-3/TRBV12-4 once TRBJ2-7 14 .
CASSPRDQETQYF TGTGCCAGCAGCCCCCGAGACCAAGAGACCCAGTACTTC TRBV9 . TRBJ2-5 13 .
CAWSSGLAVLETQYF TGTGCCTGGAGCTCTGGACTAGCGGTTTTGGAGACCCAGTACTTC TRBV30 few TRBJ2-5 15 TRBD2
CASSLGQVSYGYTF TGCGCCAGCAGCCTAGGACAGGTCTCCTATGGCTACACCTTC TRBV4-3 . TRBJ1-2 14 TRBD1
CASRRQANYGYTF TGTGCCAGTAGACGGCAGGCTAACTATGGCTACACCTTC TRBV19 . TRBJ1-2 13 .
CASSIQGWETQYF TGTGCCAGTAGTATACAGGGTTGGGAGACCCAGTACTTC TRBV19 . TRBJ2-5 13 .
CATAGQVGTGELFF TGTGCCACCGCGGGACAGGTCGGCACCGGGGAGCTGTTTTTT TRBV10-3 . TRBJ2-2 14 TRBD1
CASSTGQSFGGYTF TGTGCCAGCAGCACGGGACAGAGTTTCGGTGGCTACACCTTC TRBV5-4 . TRBJ1-2 14 TRBD1
CASSLGDRLQTSEDTQYF TGTGCCAGCAGCTTAGGGGACAGACTGCAAACATCGGAAGATACGCAGTATTTT TRBV11-3 medium-sized TRBJ2-3 18 TRBD1
CASSSSTGGGTEAFF TGCGCCAGCAGCTCCTCCACAGGGGGAGGGACTGAAGCTTTCTTT TRBV5-1 . TRBJ1-1 15 TRBD1
CASSWPGAGYGYTF TGTGCCAGCAGCTGGCCGGGGGCGGGCTATGGCTACACCTTC TRBV5-4 few TRBJ1-2 14 .
CASSLGGGPSYEQYF TGCGCCAGCAGCTTGGGCGGGGGCCCCTCCTACGAGCAGTACTTC TRBV5-1 . TRBJ2-7 15 .
CASSDGTSGSTDTQYF TGTGCCAGCAGTGATGGGACTAGCGGGAGCACAGATACGCAGTATTTT TRBV2 few TRBJ2-3 16 TRBD2
CASGVEGPFDQPQHF TGTGCCAGCGGGGTAGAGGGTCCGTTTGATCAGCCCCAGCATTTT TRBV7-2 . TRBJ1-5 15 .